This T cell receptor beta chain was identified in a study of OX40 agonist ivuxolimab in advanced cancers. Broadly, across the study: Ivuxolimab, which targeted the costimulatory receptor OX40 (CD134), was an agonistic, fully human IgG2 monoclonal antibody. The purpose of peripheral TCRbeta sequencing was to test whether ivuxolimab changed TCR sequence diversity and led to clonal T-cell expansion. Intravenous ivuxolimab was administered to patients every 2 weeks at six dose levels: 0.01, 0.1, 0.3, 1.5, 3 and 10 mg/kg. In the dose-escalation cohort, more than 75% of patients were male, and the mean age was approximately 60 years, with a range of roughly 20 to 80. Partial responses were achieved by three dose-escalation patients, of whom one had hepatocellular carcinoma and two had cutaneous melanoma. Patients were allowed to have had prior anti-PD-1, anti-PD-L1 or anti-CTLA-4 therapy, and 30% to 40% of the dose-escalation patients had been treated with checkpoint inhibitors. Of the approximately 50 dose-escalation patients, hepatocellular carcinoma was present in approximately 20, melanoma in around 15, renal cell carcinoma in 9 and head and neck cancer in 9. The paper covers the monotherapy dose-escalation part of the phase I ivuxolimab trial, which included N ≈ 50 patients. General conclusions and limits of the study: The antigen specificity of the peripheral T cells that underwent clonal expansion was not determined. Partial responders in the 0.1-3.0 mg/kg groups had among the lowest normalized peripheral clonal expansion, especially among CD8+ T cells. After ivuxolimab, expanded clones were on average more numerous among CD8+ T cells than among CD4+ T cells. Clonal expansion of both CD4+ and CD8+ blood T cells was observed from baseline to week 6 at doses 0.1 to 3.0 mg/kg. Low levels of normalized T-cell clonal expansion were also shown by some nonresponding patients.

Via the germline V gene, CDR1 is WSHSY and CDR2 SAAADI. Reading from cysteine to phenylalanine, the CDR3 counts 13 amino acids. Only the CDR3 portion is preserved as DNA: 39 bases, with reading frame beginning at the first base. The germline V and J ends show losses of 6 bases and 2 bases respectively, and no gene match explains 2 bases of the junction. In its sample, this clone was seen once. What this receptor recognizes is not known. Within one base of it there is no much larger clone, and no base qualities were kept. Patients with autoimmune disease history or receiving systemic immunosuppression were excluded from the trial. Peripheral blood for TCR sequencing was collected from all dose cohorts at baseline, on cycle 4 day 1, and on cycle 7 day 1. The samples were drawn from a first-in-human, open-label, multicenter phase I dose-escalation trial of ivuxolimab. Adults with locally advanced or metastatic head and neck squamous cell, hepatocellular, melanoma or renal cell carcinoma were enrolled in the trial. Before TCR sequencing, CD4+ T cells and CD8+ T cells were sorted from peripheral blood as separate populations.

To sequence the TCRbeta CDR3 region, genomic DNA was isolated from the sorted cells. TCRbeta CDR3 regions were sequenced using the immunoSEQ Assay. This is the immuneACCESS table as TCRdb keeps it, with only in-frame sequences that have V and J called. A part of the clones is gone; compared with another copy, unresolved V genes explain less than half, and the rest is unexplained. The sample table shows 60,000 to 65,000 clones, and under 95% are seen once. The leading ten clones occupy roughly 0.44% of the sample. The source was CD4+ or CD8+ T cells sorted from blood, collected in a trial of the OX40 agonist ivuxolimab. The chain uses TRBV10-2 and TRBJ2-7, with 9 bases aligning to TRBD1. The TCR comes from an adult with an advanced solid tumor such as melanoma, head and neck, liver or kidney cancer. The CDR3 protein is CASRGDRAYEQYF. At the DNA level, the sequence is TGCGCCAGCAGGGGGGACAGGGCCTACGAGCAGTACTTC.